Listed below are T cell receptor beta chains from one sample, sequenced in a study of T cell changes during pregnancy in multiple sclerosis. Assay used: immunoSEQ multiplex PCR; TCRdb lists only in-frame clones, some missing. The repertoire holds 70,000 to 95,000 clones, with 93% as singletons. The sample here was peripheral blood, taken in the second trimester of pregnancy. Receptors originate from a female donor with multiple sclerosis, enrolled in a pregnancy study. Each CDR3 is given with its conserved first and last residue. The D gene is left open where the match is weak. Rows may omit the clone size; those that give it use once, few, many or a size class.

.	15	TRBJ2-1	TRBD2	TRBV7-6	CASSLLAGGPHEQFF	TGTGCCAGCAGCTTACTAGCGGGGGGGCCGCATGAGCAGTTCTTC
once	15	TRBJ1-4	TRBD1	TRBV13	CASSSRQGADEKLFF	TGTGCCAGCAGCTCAAGACAGGGGGCCGACGAAAAACTGTTTTTT
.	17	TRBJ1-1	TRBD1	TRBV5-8	CASSLATGGVWDTEAFF	TGTGCCAGCAGCTTGGCGACAGGGGGTGTTTGGGACACTGAAGCTTTCTTT
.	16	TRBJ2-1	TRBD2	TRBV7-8	CASSHRISGAWNEQFF	TGTGCCAGCAGCCACCGGATTAGCGGGGCGTGGAATGAGCAGTTCTTC
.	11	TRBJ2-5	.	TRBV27	CASTLVVDQYF	TGTGCCAGCACCCTAGTGGTTGACCAGTACTTC
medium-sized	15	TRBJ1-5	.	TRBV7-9	CASSSMAAGDQPQHF	TGTGCCAGCAGCTCCATGGCGGCCGGGGATCAGCCCCAGCATTTT
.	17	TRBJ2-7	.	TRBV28	CASSLFRTGGTTYEQYF	TGTGCCAGCAGTTTGTTTCGGACAGGAGGGACCACCTACGAGCAGTACTTC
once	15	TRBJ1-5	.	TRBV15	CATSSREPGDQPQHF	TGTGCCACCAGCTCCCGGGAACCAGGCGATCAGCCCCAGCATTTT
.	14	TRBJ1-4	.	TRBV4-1	CASSQGTANEKLFF	TGCGCCAGCAGCCAAGGGACAGCTAATGAAAAACTGTTTTTT
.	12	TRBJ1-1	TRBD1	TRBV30	CAWGTGVSEAFF	TGTGCCTGGGGGACAGGGGTATCTGAGGCTTTCTTT
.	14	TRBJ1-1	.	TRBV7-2	CASSFAGGGTEAFF	TGTGCCAGCAGCTTCGCTGGGGGGGGCACTGAAGCTTTCTTT
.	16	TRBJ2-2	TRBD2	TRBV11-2	CASSLDTSGGAGGLFF	TGTGCCAGCAGCTTAGATACTAGCGGGGGGGCCGGTGGGCTGTTTTTT
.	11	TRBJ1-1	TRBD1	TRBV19	CATQGGPEAFF	TGTGCCACCCAGGGGGGCCCTGAAGCTTTCTTT
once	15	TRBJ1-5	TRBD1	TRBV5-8	CATGGTVYSNQPQHF	TGTGCCACCGGAGGGACAGTCTATAGCAATCAGCCCCAGCATTTT
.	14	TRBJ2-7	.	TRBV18	CASSPPMGSDEQYF	TGTGCCAGCTCGCCCCCGATGGGTAGCGACGAGCAGTACTTC
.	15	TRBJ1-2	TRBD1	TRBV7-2	CASSWTGSGDYGYTF	TGTGCCAGCAGCTGGACAGGGTCGGGGGACTATGGCTACACCTTC
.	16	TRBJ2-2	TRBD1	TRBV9	CASSPETGVATGELFF	TGTGCCAGCAGCCCCGAGACAGGGGTTGCCACCGGGGAGCTGTTTTTT
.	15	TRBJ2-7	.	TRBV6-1	CASRDTRFSSYEQYF	TGTGCCAGCAGGGACACAAGGTTTTCATCCTACGAGCAGTACTTC
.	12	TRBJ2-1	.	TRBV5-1	CASSLADSSKIF	TGCGCCAGCAGCTTGGCGGACAGTTCCAAAATCTTC
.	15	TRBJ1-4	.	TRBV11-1	CATGLSAATNEKLFF	TGTGCCACCGGACTTTCGGCAGCAACTAATGAAAAACTGTTTTTT
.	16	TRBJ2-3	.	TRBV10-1	CASSEIGGLGTDTQYF	TGCGCCAGCAGTGAGATCGGGGGGCTGGGCACAGATACGCAGTATTTT
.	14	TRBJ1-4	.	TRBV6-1	CASSGSRMVEKLFF	TGTGCCAGCAGTGGATCTAGGATGGTGGAAAAACTGTTTTTT
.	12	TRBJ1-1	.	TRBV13	CASTRGDTEAFF	TGTGCCAGCACTAGGGGCGACACTGAAGCTTTCTTT
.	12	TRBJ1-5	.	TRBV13	CASSFLGQPQHF	TGTGCCAGCAGCTTCCTGGGCCAGCCCCAGCATTTT
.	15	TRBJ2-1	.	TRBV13	CASSWRGSLHNEQFF	TGTGCCAGCAGCTGGCGGGGCTCCTTACACAATGAGCAGTTCTTC
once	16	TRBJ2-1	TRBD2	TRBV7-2	CASSLAWGAGGIEQFF	TGTGCCAGCAGCTTAGCGTGGGGAGCGGGGGGGATCGAGCAGTTCTTC
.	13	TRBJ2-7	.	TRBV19	CATQGFDSYEQYF	TGTGCCACCCAGGGGTTTGACTCCTACGAGCAGTACTTC
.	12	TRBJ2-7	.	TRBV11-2	CASSRESYEQYF	TGTGCCAGCAGCAGGGAGTCCTACGAGCAGTACTTC
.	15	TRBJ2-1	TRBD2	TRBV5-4	CASRLGGALINEQFF	TGTGCCAGCAGGCTGGGAGGGGCCTTAATCAATGAGCAGTTCTTC
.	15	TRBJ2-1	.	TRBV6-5	CATGPTGVSYNEQFF	TGTGCCACCGGCCCGACGGGGGTCTCCTACAATGAGCAGTTCTTC
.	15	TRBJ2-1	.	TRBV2	CASSDWPVRGNEQFF	TGTGCCAGCAGTGACTGGCCGGTCAGGGGCAATGAGCAGTTCTTC
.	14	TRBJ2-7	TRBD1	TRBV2	CASSPWGQGAEQYF	TGTGCCAGCAGTCCCTGGGGACAGGGGGCCGAGCAGTACTTC
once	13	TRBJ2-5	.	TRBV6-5	CASSRTRQETQYF	TGTGCCAGCAGCCGTACTAGGCAAGAGACCCAGTACTTC
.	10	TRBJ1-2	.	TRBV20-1	CSTPNYGYTF	TGCAGTACACCAAACTATGGCTACACCTTC
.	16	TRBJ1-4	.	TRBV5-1	CASSLTEGATNEKLFF	TGCGCCAGCAGCCTCACCGAGGGGGCAACTAATGAAAAACTGTTTTTT
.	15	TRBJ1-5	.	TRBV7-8	CASLNGALGNQPQHF	TGTGCCAGCTTGAATGGGGCCCTCGGCAATCAGCCCCAGCATTTT
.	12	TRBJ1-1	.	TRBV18	CASHSGVTEAFF	TGTGCCAGCCACTCGGGGGTTACTGAAGCTTTCTTT
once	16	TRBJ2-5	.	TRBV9	CASSVAGGAWQETQYF	TGTGCCAGCAGCGTAGCGGGGGGCGCCTGGCAAGAGACCCAGTACTTC
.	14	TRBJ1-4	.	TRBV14	CASSPRGAGEKLFF	TGTGCCAGCAGCCCACGGGGGGCCGGTGAAAAACTGTTTTTT
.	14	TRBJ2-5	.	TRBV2	CASSELGLRETQYF	TGTGCCAGCAGTGAATTGGGTTTGAGGGAGACCCAGTACTTC
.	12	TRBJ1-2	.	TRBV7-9	CASSSGNYGYTF	TGTGCCAGCAGCTCAGGGAACTATGGCTACACCTTC
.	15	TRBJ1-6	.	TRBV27	CASSLIGAYNSPLHF	TGTGCCAGCAGTTTAATCGGGGCCTATAATTCACCCCTCCACTTT
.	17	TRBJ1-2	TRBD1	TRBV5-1	CASTLSGTVNLGYGYTF	TGCGCCAGCACCTTGTCCGGGACAGTCAATTTGGGCTATGGCTACACCTTC
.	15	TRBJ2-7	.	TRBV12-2	CASRRYRDRSYEQYF	TGTGCAAGTCGCCGCTACCGGGACAGATCCTACGAGCAGTACTTC
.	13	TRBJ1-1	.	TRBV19	CASSDLMRTEAFF	TGTGCCAGTAGCGACCTGATGAGGACTGAAGCTTTCTTT
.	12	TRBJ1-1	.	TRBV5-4	CASNGAYTEAFF	TGTGCCAGCAATGGGGCATACACTGAAGCTTTCTTT
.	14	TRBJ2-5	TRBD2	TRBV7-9	CASSLLAGGETQYF	TGTGCCAGCAGCTTGCTAGCGGGGGGAGAGACCCAGTACTTC
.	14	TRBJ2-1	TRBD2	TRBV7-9	CASSLLAGGHEQFF	TGTGCCAGCAGCTTACTAGCGGGGGGCCATGAGCAGTTCTTC
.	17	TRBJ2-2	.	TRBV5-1	CASSLAIVGAGTGELFF	TGCGCCAGCAGCTTGGCCATCGTGGGGGCGGGCACCGGGGAGCTGTTTTTT
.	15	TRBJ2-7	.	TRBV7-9	CASSLKGGALEEQYF	TGTGCCAGCAGCTTAAAAGGCGGGGCCCTGGAGGAGCAGTACTTC
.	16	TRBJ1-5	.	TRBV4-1	CASSQDTIASNQPQHF	TGCGCCAGCAGCCAAGATACGATAGCTAGCAATCAGCCCCAGCATTTT
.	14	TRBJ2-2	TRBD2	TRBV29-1	CSVAPSGVTGELFF	TGCAGCGTTGCCCCTAGCGGGGTAACCGGGGAGCTGTTTTTT
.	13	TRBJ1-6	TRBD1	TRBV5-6	CASSTGQNSPLHF	TGTGCCAGCAGCACGGGACAGAATTCACCCCTCCACTTT